A single sample is the source of the 15 T cell receptor beta chains below, sequenced in a study of T cell responses to AZD1222 COVID-19 vaccine. Libraries were prepared by immunoSEQ multiplex PCR; TCRdb keeps only in-frame clonotypes and omits some of them. In the table there are fewer than 50,000 clones, roughly 80% of which are singletons. The specimen was peripheral blood, collected on day 0 of AZD1222 vaccination. The receptors shown here come from an adult in good health.

This clone was seen more than once but under ten times. The CDR3 sequence is CASSLKPGEKLFF. The CDR3 region has the DNA TGCGCCAGCAGCTTGAAACCCGGGGAAAAACTGTTTTTT. This chain connects TRBV5-1 to TRBJ1-4; D not resolved. V lost 1 base, J lost 8 bases, and 9 bases lay in between. The CDR3 is 13 amino acids. Germline lookup yields CDR1 SGHRS and CDR2 YFSETQ.

The V and J genes are TRBV6-5 and TRBJ1-2; D call uncertain. V was shortened by 6 bases and J by 8 bases, with 22 bases between the two germline ends. The CDR3 sequence is 15 residues long. CDR1 and CDR2 from the germline V gene are MNHEY and SVGAGI. The CDR3 loop reads CASSLGPGVSVGYTF. CDR3 bases: TGTGCCAGCAGCCTAGGACCGGGAGTCTCGGTCGGCTACACCTTC.

The chain joins TRBV27 to TRBJ1-2; D uncertain. Trimming removed 6 bases from V and 4 bases from J, with 12 bases in between. Germline CDR1 MNHEY, CDR2 SMNVEV (reference sequence). This CDR3 region has 13 residues. CDR3 protein: CASSHQTGYGYTF. DNA for the CDR3: TGTGCCAGCAGCCATCAGACCGGCTATGGCTACACCTTC.

V is TRBV6-6 and J is TRBJ2-6; 7 bases line up with TRBD1. Germline V gives CDR1 MNHNY, CDR2 SVGAGI (reference sequence). The CDR3 loop spans 16 amino acids. Trimming cost V 10 bases and J 2 bases; bases outside gene matches: 11. The CDR3 loop is CATSDRAGAGANVLTF. The CDR3 nucleotides are TGTGCCACCTCTGACAGGGCCGGAGCTGGGGCCAACGTCCTGACTTTC.

This clone was detected once. In nucleotides, the CDR3 is TGTGCCAGCTCGCCAAGACAGGGTGTCACTGAAGCTTTCTTT. Translation: CASSPRQGVTEAFF. The chain is built from TRBV18 and TRBJ1-1, with TRBD1 matching 7 bases. Trimming took 6 bases from V and 4 from J; bases not matched to a gene: 8. The CDR3 is 14 amino acids. Germline V gives CDR1 KGHSH, CDR2 LQKENI.

The V call is TRBV4-2, the J call TRBJ2-5, with 7 bases lining up with TRBD1. The DNA end lines up better with TRBJ2-7; the J call may be wrong. The CDR3 extends over 16 amino acids. Germline values: CDR1 LGHNA, CDR2 YNFKEQ. The CDR3 DNA reads as TGTGCCAGCAGCCAAGGGGGACAGTCTCCCCTTTCCGAGCAGTACTTC. It specifies CASSQGGQSPLSEQYF.

The chain uses TRBV7-2 and TRBJ2-7, with D perhaps TRBD1 (6 bases). This CDR3 comprises 15 residues. Germline V gene sequence: CDR1 SGHTA, CDR2 FQGNSA. V was trimmed by 1 base and J by 6 bases, leaving 16 bases between them. CDR3 amino acids: CASSLVVGQGSEQYF. The CDR3 DNA sequence: TGTGCCAGCAGCTTAGTAGTGGGACAAGGTTCCGAGCAGTACTTC.

This clone came up once. The chain uses TRBV18 and TRBJ2-7, with 10 bases matching TRBD1. The CDR3 has 14 residues. Germline CDR1 is KGHSH and CDR2 is LQKENI. The J segment lost 3 bases and the V segment lost 3 bases, leaving 2 bases of the junction unmatched. CDR3 amino acids: CASSPGTGDYEQYF. The CDR3 DNA is TGTGCCAGCTCACCTGGGACAGGGGACTACGAGCAGTACTTC.

This chain connects TRBV11-2 to TRBJ1-3; 8 bases map to TRBD1. Trimming at V came to 6 bases and at J to 0 bases, leaving 10 bases not matched to a gene. Germline assignment: CDR1 SGHAT and CDR2 FQNNGV. CDR3 length: 17 amino acids. The CDR3 bases are TGTGCCAGCAGTACGGACAGGGCCGTCTTCTCTGGAAACACCATATATTTT. Residues: CASSTDRAVFSGNTIYF.

V usage is TRBV5-5 and J usage is TRBJ1-3; D perhaps matches TRBD1 (5 bases). Germline V lookup: CDR1 SGHKS, CDR2 YYEKEE (reference sequence). V was cut by 3 bases and J by 0 bases, with 10 bases left in between. The CDR3 length is 15 residues. The CDR3 DNA is TGTGCCAGCAGCTGGGCTGGGACCTCTGGAAACACCATATATTTT. Translating gives CASSWAGTSGNTIYF.

This rearrangement joins TRBV7-8 to TRBJ1-5, with D perhaps matching TRBD1 (5 bases). CDR1 and CDR2 (germline): SGHVS, FQNEAQ. V dropped 1 base and J dropped 4 bases, with 14 bases sitting between them. The length of the CDR3 is 16 residues. CDR3 sequence: CASSLGAGQGNQPQHF. The CDR3, as DNA: TGTGCCAGCAGCTTAGGCGCGGGGCAGGGTAATCAGCCCCAGCATTTT.

The table lists this clone with a few counts. The V and J genes are TRBV5-4 and TRBJ2-3; D gene unclear. The CDR3 runs 14 residues. V lost 1 base, J lost 6 bases, and 12 bases lay in between. Germline-derived CDR1 and CDR2 are SGHNT and YYREEE (reference sequence). The CDR3 is CASSLPGPGDTQYF. In DNA, the CDR3 is TGTGCCAGCAGCTTGCCAGGACCCGGCGATACGCAGTATTTT.

V is TRBV10-3 and J is TRBJ2-7; a weak D match, TRBD2 (5 bases). There are 14 residues in the CDR3. V lost 4 bases and J lost 4, with 14 bases in between. CDR1 ENHRY and CDR2 SYGVKD come from the germline V gene. The CDR3 nucleotides are TGTGCCATCAGTGTGAGGCAGGAGGCTTACGAGCAGTACTTC. This codes for CAISVRQEAYEQYF.

The V call is TRBV7-2, the J call TRBJ2-7; possibly TRBD1 for D (5 bases). V was trimmed by 5 bases and J by 4 bases, leaving 18 bases between them. The CDR3 consists of 15 residues. The germline gives CDR1 SGHTA, CDR2 FQGNSA. The CDR3 reads CASSVWSDNRYEQYF. CDR3 bases: TGTGCCAGCAGCGTTTGGTCGGACAATCGATACGAGCAGTACTTC.

This clone came up once. The chain combines TRBV30 with TRBJ1-6; 8 bases are a match to TRBD1. This CDR3 comprises 14 residues. CDR1 is GTSNPN, CDR2 SVGIG, per germline (reference sequence). V lost 0 bases and J lost 9; bases outside the gene matches: 4. The DNA for the CDR3 is TGTGCCTGGAGTGTGGGACAGGAGGCTTCACCCCTCCACTTT. Translated, it gives CAWSVGQEASPLHF.